A selection of T cell receptor beta chains follows, all from one sample in a study of cytomegalovirus exposure and HLA in healthy donors. Sequencing was performed with immunoSEQ multiplex PCR; in TCRdb, only in-frame clones are kept and a portion is missing. The sample has roughly 120,000 clones, under 80% seen once. Sample: PBMCs. Every receptor here comes from a man aged 60-69 years in good health and CMV-seropositive. The CDR3 runs from the conserved cysteine through the conserved F or W. The D gene is left open where the match is weak. A row's size may be missing; if present it is once, few, many or a size class.

TRBJ1-3	TRBV2	NA	NA	CASSLLGGRAGNTIYF	TGTGCCAGCAGTCTTTTGGGGGGGAGGGCTGGAAACACCATATATTTT
TRBJ2-7	TRBV6-1	TRBD2	NA	CAVRTSGSSYEQYF	TGTGCCGTACGGACTAGCGGGAGCTCCTACGAGCAGTACTTC
TRBJ1-1	TRBV28	TRBD1	NA	CASSPRQGLSLRAFF	TGTGCCAGCAGTCCCCGACAGGGACTCTCTTTGCGAGCTTTCTTT
TRBJ2-7	TRBV27	NA	NA	CASRTQRSYEQYF	TGTGCCAGCAGAACCCAGAGGAGCTACGAGCAGTACTTC
TRBJ1-2	TRBV2	TRBD1	NA	CASSGGTGEANYGYTF	TGTGCCAGTTCCGGCGGGACAGGGGAAGCTAACTATGGCTACACCTTC
TRBJ1-2	TRBV6-5	NA	few	CASSVQADVYGYTF	TGTGCCAGCAGTGTACAGGCCGATGTCTATGGCTACACCTTC
TRBJ2-2	TRBV10-1	NA	NA	CASSDRREGTGELFF	TGCGCCAGCAGTGATCGCAGGGAAGGTACCGGGGAGCTGTTTTTT
TRBJ1-1	TRBV11-2	NA	NA	CASSLVRGAGRNTEAFF	TGTGCCAGCAGCTTAGTGCGGGGGGCGGGGAGAAACACTGAAGCTTTCTTT
TRBJ1-2	TRBV30	NA	NA	CAWSVSSGGGYTF	TGTGCCTGGAGTGTATCGTCAGGAGGGGGCTACACCTTC
TRBJ2-2	TRBV28	TRBD2	few	CASSSPRTSGSNTGELFF	TGTGCCAGCAGTTCGCCCCGGACTAGCGGGTCGAACACCGGGGAGCTGTTTTTT
TRBJ2-7	TRBV7-9	TRBD2	NA	CASSFGTSGSEQYF	TGTGCCAGCAGCTTCGGGACTAGCGGGAGCGAGCAGTACTTC
TRBJ2-3	TRBV4-2	TRBD2	NA	CASSARGRGGTDTQYF	TGTGCCAGCAGCGCTCGAGGGCGGGGGGGCACAGATACGCAGTATTTT
TRBJ1-1	TRBV18	NA	NA	CASSPLGGTNSEAFF	TGTGCCAGCTCACCCCTCGGGGGGACTAATTCTGAAGCTTTCTTT
TRBJ2-5	TRBV7-9	NA	NA	CASSLLGVRPSQETQYF	TGTGCCAGCAGCTTACTAGGGGTTCGCCCTAGCCAAGAGACCCAGTACTTC
TRBJ2-3	TRBV5-4	TRBD1	NA	CASSLGGQGPDTQYF	TGTGCCAGCAGCTTGGGTGGACAGGGTCCAGATACGCAGTATTTT
TRBJ1-2	TRBV27	NA	NA	CASRTTGFSGYTF	TGTGCCAGCAGGACGACAGGATTCTCTGGCTACACCTTC
TRBJ1-1	TRBV6-5	NA	NA	CASSSQGNTEAFF	TGTGCCAGCAGTTCACAGGGGAACACTGAAGCTTTCTTT
TRBJ1-1	TRBV7-9	NA	NA	CASSNYRDLHTEAFF	TGTGCCAGCAGCAATTACAGGGATTTGCACACTGAAGCTTTCTTT
TRBJ1-1	TRBV19	NA	NA	CASSTLGGGRTEAFF	TGTGCCAGTAGTACCCTGGGAGGGGGAAGGACTGAAGCTTTCTTT
TRBJ1-5	TRBV27	TRBD1	NA	CASSALRTGGDQPQHF	TGTGCCAGCAGTGCGCTGCGGACAGGGGGAGATCAGCCCCAGCATTTT
TRBJ1-3	TRBV18	NA	NA	CASSPQTGLSGNTIYF	TGTGCCAGCTCACCACAGACAGGACTCTCTGGAAACACCATATATTTT
TRBJ1-1	TRBV7-9	NA	NA	CASSLVGWNTEAFF	TGTGCCAGCAGCTTAGTCGGGTGGAACACTGAAGCTTTCTTT
TRBJ2-1	TRBV5-1	TRBD1	NA	CASWKQTGTGRDNEQFF	TGCGCCAGCTGGAAGCAAACCGGGACAGGGCGTGACAATGAGCAGTTCTTC
TRBJ2-3	TRBV18	TRBD2	few	CASSSGREYTDTQYF	TGTGCCAGCTCTTCGGGGCGGGAGTACACAGATACGCAGTATTTT
TRBJ1-2	TRBV5-4	NA	NA	CASSLGPGKGYTF	TGTGCCAGCAGCTTGGGGCCAGGGAAAGGCTACACCTTC
TRBJ2-7	TRBV14	TRBD1	NA	CASSRDRGLYEQYF	TGTGCCAGCAGCCGGGACAGGGGGTTGTACGAGCAGTACTTC
TRBJ2-7	TRBV5-1	NA	few	CASSLETGAYEQYF	TGCGCCAGCAGCTTGGAAACAGGAGCCTACGAGCAGTACTTC
TRBJ2-6	TRBV5-1	NA	NA	CASSLEASPTYSGANVLTF	TGCGCCAGCAGCTTGGAAGCCTCCCCCACCTACTCTGGGGCCAACGTCCTGACTTTC